These 24 T cell receptor beta chains were all obtained from the same sample, sequenced in a study of blood T cells in healthy people across ages. It was with a sample-barcoded 5' primer and a J-beta primer mix that a second PCR of roughly 7 to 12 cycles was run. Using its own MiXCR run on the 5' RACE reads, TCRdb lists one record per CDR3 protein. The sample carries roughly 1,700,000 distinct CDR3 sequences, 28% recorded once. Specimen: blood. These receptors all come from a woman in her 30s in good health.

With regard to this clonotype: At one boundary the junction diverges from the germline segment, which might be a read error. The chain carries TRBV5-1 and TRBJ2-1; D perhaps matches TRBD2 (6 bases). Germline CDR1 reads SGHRS; CDR2 reads YFSETQ. CDR3 length equals 14 residues. CDR3 amino acids: CASGLEGSPDEQFF. The DNA for the CDR3 is TGCGCCAGCGGCTTGGAGGGGAGTCCCGATGAGCAGTTCTTC.

The table lists this clonotype with many counts. V and J are TRBV3-1 and TRBJ2-1; D may match TRBD1 or TRBD2 (6 bases each). Germline CDR1 reads LGHDT; CDR2 reads YNNKEL (reference sequence). V lost 1 base and J lost 0, with 10 bases in between. The CDR3 contains 16 residues. The CDR3: CASSQGRGASYNEQFF. The CDR3 DNA is TGTGCCAGCAGCCAAGGAAGGGGGGCCTCCTACAATGAGCAGTTCTTC.

This clonotype was detected only a few times. The CDR3 nucleotides are TGTGCCAGCAGCCAAGATGGAAGTGGGGGGGATCTTGAAAAACTGTTTTTT. This encodes CASSQDGSGGDLEKLFF. V and J are TRBV4-2 and TRBJ1-4; a weak D match, TRBD1 (5 bases). Trimming pared 0 bases from V and 7 bases from J, leaving 18 bases between. The CDR3 length is 17 residues. CDR1 LGHNA and CDR2 YNFKEQ come from the germline V gene.

The chain's CDR3 is CASSLASGAPSRYF. The CDR3 DNA is TGTGCCAGCAGTTTGGCTAGCGGGGCCCCCTCGAGGTATTTT. The rearrangement links TRBV12-3 or TRBV12-4 to TRBJ2-3; the match to TRBD2 covers 9 bases. CDR3 length: 14 amino acids. Germline trimming cut 3 bases from V and 14 bases from J; bases unmatched to any gene: 12.

This chain uses TRBV7-9 with TRBJ2-1, with 8 bases that match TRBD2. V gave up 5 bases and J gave up 4 bases; unmatched junction bases: 7. Germline loops: CDR1 SEHNR, CDR2 FQNEAQ (reference sequence). This CDR3 is built from 15 residues. CDR3 sequence reads: CASSPPTSEYNEQFF. As DNA, the CDR3 is TGTGCCAGCAGCCCACCGACTAGCGAGTACAATGAGCAGTTCTTC.

The chain links TRBV9 to TRBJ1-1; TRBD1 matches at 7 bases. CDR1 and CDR2 from the germline V gene are SGDLS and YYNGEE. This CDR3 has 13 residues. Unmatched junction bases numbered 3, after V lost 3 bases and J lost 4 bases. CDR3: CASSETGLTEAFF. The DNA for the CDR3 is TGTGCCAGCAGCGAGACAGGGCTCACTGAAGCTTTCTTT.

The rearrangement uses TRBV20-1 and TRBJ2-2; 11 nucleotides line up with TRBD2. The CDR3 has 16 amino acids. V trimming: 3 bases; J trimming: 3 bases; junction bases outside the gene matches: 6. Germline lookup yields CDR1 DFQATT and CDR2 SNEGSKA (reference sequence). The CDR3, as DNA: TGCAGTGCTAGTGATAGCGGGGGGGCTTACACCGGGGAGCTGTTTTTT. Translating gives CSASDSGGAYTGELFF.

The rearrangement links TRBV7-2 to TRBJ1-3, with 9 bases aligning to TRBD1. The CDR3 contains 14 residues. Germline V gene sequence: CDR1 SGHTA, CDR2 FQGNSA. The trim removed 6 bases at V and 5 bases at J, leaving 5 bases unmatched. CDR3 sequence reads: CASSSDRGRNTIYF. The CDR3 nucleotides are TGTGCCAGCAGTTCCGACAGGGGGAGAAACACCATATATTTT.

The rearrangement joins TRBV20-1 to TRBJ2-5, with 8 bases aligning to TRBD2. Germline V gene data show CDR1 as DFQATT and CDR2 as SNEGSKA (reference sequence). CDR3 length: 13 residues. J was trimmed by 3 bases and V by 6 bases; bases with no gene match: 6. The CDR3 DNA reads as TGCAGTGCCGAGGGACTAGTAAAAGAGACCCAGTACTTC. This translates into CSAEGLVKETQYF.

This clonotype was picked up one time. This chain connects TRBV10-2 to TRBJ2-5; either TRBD1 or TRBD2 may supply D (6 bases each). Germline CDR1 reads WSHSY; CDR2 reads SAAADI. The CDR3 is made up of 16 amino acids. V lost 7 bases and J 1 base, leaving 19 bases between the germline ends. CDR3 in DNA: TGCGCCAGCACCTTGGGGCGAGGGGGGTTCCAAGAGACCCAGTACTTC. It encodes CASTLGRGGFQETQYF.

This chain links TRBV12-3 or TRBV12-4 with TRBJ2-6, with D perhaps matching TRBD2 (5 bases). V lost 7 bases to trimming and J lost 2 bases, with 18 bases between them. This CDR3 comprises 17 residues. The CDR3 spells CASKRGQRATGANVLTF. The CDR3 region has the DNA TGTGCCAGCAAACGTGGGCAGAGGGCTACTGGGGCCAACGTCCTGACTTTC.

A few counts support this clonotype. This chain links TRBV28 with TRBJ2-5; TRBD2 agrees at 8 bases. Germline CDR1 and CDR2: MDHEN and SYDVKM. The CDR3 contains 14 residues. The junction had 9 bases not matched to a gene; V was cut back by 7 bases and J by 5 bases. The CDR3: CASITPGGVETQYF. The CDR3 region has the DNA TGTGCCAGCATTACACCGGGGGGGGTGGAGACCCAGTACTTC.

The sample holds many counts of this clonotype. The chain carries TRBV6-1 and TRBJ2-3, with TRBD2 matching 9 bases. Germline CDR1 MNHNS, CDR2 SASEGT. Losses at the gene ends were 3 bases for V and 1 base for J; bases not matched to a gene: 2. This CDR3 spans 15 amino acids. The CDR3 protein is CASSDLAGGTDTQYF. The DNA of the CDR3 is TGTGCCAGCAGTGATTTAGCGGGGGGCACAGATACGCAGTATTTT.

This clonotype was observed many times. V and J are TRBV5-1 and TRBJ2-7; D remains unclear. With 1 base removed from V and 5 bases from J, the gap between germline ends came to 10 bases. The V gene's germline CDR1 is SGHRS and CDR2 YFSETQ. The CDR3 is made up of 13 amino acids. The CDR3 region has the DNA TGCGCCAGCAGCTTGATTTTCGGCGACGAGCAGTACTTC. Its protein product is CASSLIFGDEQYF.

The chain recombines TRBV3-1 with TRBJ2-3; D may match TRBD1 or TRBD2 (5 bases each). Trimming pared 3 bases from V and 3 bases from J, leaving 22 bases between. CDR3 size: 18 residues. The V gene's germline CDR1 is LGHDT and CDR2 YNNKEL (reference sequence). The CDR3 protein is CASSHSGTALAVTDTQYF. CDR3 nucleotides: TGTGCCAGCAGCCATTCGGGGACCGCCCTTGCCGTAACAGATACGCAGTATTTT.

This clonotype has a handful of counts. V usage is TRBV7-2 and J usage is TRBJ2-7; D might be TRBD1 or TRBD2, each matching 6 bases. The germline V gene encodes CDR1 SGHTA and CDR2 FQGNSA. Trimming took off 5 bases at V and 3 bases at J, with 17 bases between the two ends. The CDR3 contains 15 residues. The DNA of the CDR3 is TGTGCCAGCAGCCCTAAGGGGGGCAGCTACTACGAGCAGTACTTC. It is translated as CASSPKGGSYYEQYF.

This clonotype occurred a few times. The chain couples TRBV5-5 to TRBJ2-1; D gene uncertain. Trimming stripped 0 bases from V and 8 bases from J, with 6 bases between. This CDR3 comprises 12 residues. The germline V gene has CDR1 SGHKS and CDR2 YYEKEE (reference sequence). The CDR3 DNA reads as TGTGCCAGCAGCTTGGCCCAAGATGAGCAGTTCTTC. It codes for CASSLAQDEQFF.

Note on this clonotype: A much more abundant neighbour one base away suggests this may be a read error. The CDR3: CASSLTGTAHGYTF. The CDR3 nucleotides read TGTGCCAGCAGTTTGACAGGGACAGCCCATGGCTACACCTTC. The chain couples TRBV12-3 or TRBV12-4 to TRBJ1-2, with 7 positions matching TRBD1. The CDR3 extends over 14 amino acids. Trimming removed 3 bases from V and 6 bases from J; junction bases left unmatched: 7.

This chain links TRBV20-1 with TRBJ2-5; the D is unclear. The CDR3 consists of 13 residues. Germline CDR1 DFQATT, CDR2 SNEGSKA (reference sequence). The ends were cut back, 4 bases at V and 5 bases at J, with 14 bases in the middle. Written as DNA, the CDR3 is TGCAGTGCTATCAGGCCCCCCCGGGAGACCCAGTACTTC. Protein product: CSAIRPPRETQYF.

This clonotype was recorded at least ten times. V usage is TRBV7-9 and J usage is TRBJ2-5; D is undetermined. The germline gives CDR1 SEHNR, CDR2 FQNEAQ (reference sequence). The CDR3 is 11 amino acids. V lost 7 bases, J lost 2 bases, and 5 bases lay in between. The CDR3 DNA sequence: TGTGCCAGCACCGGACAAGAGACCCAGTACTTC. Translating gives CASTGQETQYF.

At least ten counts were recorded for this clonotype. The gene calls are TRBV29-1 and TRBJ2-6; D is unclear. V was clipped by 2 bases and J by 4 bases, with 12 bases between them. The CDR3 covers 15 residues. Germline V gene lookup returns CDR1 SQVTM and CDR2 ANQGSEA. The CDR3 bases are TGCAGCGTTGAAAAGGGATCTGCAGGGGCCAACGTCCTGACTTTC. It yields the protein CSVEKGSAGANVLTF.

The chain employs TRBV9 and TRBJ1-1, with D possibly being TRBD1 (5 bases). Germline V gives CDR1 SGDLS, CDR2 YYNGEE. With 6 bases removed from V and 4 bases from J, the gap between germline ends came to 13 bases. The CDR3 runs to 13 residues. The CDR3 coding sequence is TGTGCCAGCAATGGGGGTCGGAGCACTGAAGCTTTCTTT. Its protein product is CASNGGRSTEAFF.

This clonotype was seen more than once but under ten times. The CDR3 coding sequence is TGCGCCAGCAGAACAACAGGGGGCTACTCCTACGAGCAGTACTTC. Amino acid sequence: CASRTTGGYSYEQYF. The chain carries TRBV5-1 and TRBJ2-7; 9 bases line up with TRBD1. V lost 5 bases, J lost 0 bases, and 6 bases stayed unmatched. There are 15 residues in the CDR3. Per the germline V gene, CDR1 is SGHRS and CDR2 is YFSETQ.

The chain links TRBV7-2 to TRBJ2-2; maybe TRBD2 (6 bases). Germline assignment: CDR1 SGHTA and CDR2 FQGNSA. V dropped 1 base and J dropped 1 base, with 10 bases sitting between them. CDR3 length equals 16 residues. This CDR3 is CASSLGVAVNTGELFF. The CDR3 DNA sequence: TGTGCCAGCAGCTTAGGGGTAGCGGTGAACACCGGGGAGCTGTTTTTT.